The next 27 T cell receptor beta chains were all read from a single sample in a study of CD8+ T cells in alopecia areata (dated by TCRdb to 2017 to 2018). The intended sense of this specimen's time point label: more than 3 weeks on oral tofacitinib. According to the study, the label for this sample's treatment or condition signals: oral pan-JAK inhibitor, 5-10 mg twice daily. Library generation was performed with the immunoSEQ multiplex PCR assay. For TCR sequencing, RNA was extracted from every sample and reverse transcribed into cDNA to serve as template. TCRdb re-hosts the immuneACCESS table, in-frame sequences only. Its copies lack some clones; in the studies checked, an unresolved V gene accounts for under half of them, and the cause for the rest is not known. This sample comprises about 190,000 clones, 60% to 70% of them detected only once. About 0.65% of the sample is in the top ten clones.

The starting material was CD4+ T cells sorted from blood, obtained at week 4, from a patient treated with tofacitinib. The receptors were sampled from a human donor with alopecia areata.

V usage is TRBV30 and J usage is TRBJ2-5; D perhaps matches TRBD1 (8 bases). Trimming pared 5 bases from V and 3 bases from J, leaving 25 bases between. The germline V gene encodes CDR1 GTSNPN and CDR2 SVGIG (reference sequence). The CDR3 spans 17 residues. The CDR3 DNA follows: TGTGCCTGGTGCAGGGGGCGCGGGGGTATCACGAAAGAGACCCAGTACTTC. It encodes CAWCRGRGGITKETQYF.

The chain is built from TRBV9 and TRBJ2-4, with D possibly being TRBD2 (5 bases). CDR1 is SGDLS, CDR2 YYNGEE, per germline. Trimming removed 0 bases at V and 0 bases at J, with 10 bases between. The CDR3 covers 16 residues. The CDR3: CASSVGGSLAKNIQYF. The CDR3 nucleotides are TGTGCCAGCAGCGTAGGAGGGTCATTAGCCAAAAACATTCAGTACTTC.

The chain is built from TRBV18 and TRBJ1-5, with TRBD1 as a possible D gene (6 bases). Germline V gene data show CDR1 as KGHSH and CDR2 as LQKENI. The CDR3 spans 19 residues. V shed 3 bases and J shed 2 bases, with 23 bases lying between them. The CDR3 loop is CASSPAKHTGRRGNQPQHF. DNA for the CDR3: TGTGCCAGCTCACCCGCGAAGCACACAGGGAGGAGAGGCAATCAGCCCCAGCATTTT. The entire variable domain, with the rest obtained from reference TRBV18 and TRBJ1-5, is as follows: NAGVMQNPRHLVRRRGQEARLRCSPMKGHSHVYWYRQLPEEGLKFMVYLQKENIIDESGMPKERFSAEFPKEGPSILRIQQVVRGDSAAYFCASSPAKHTGRRGNQPQHFGDGTRLSIL.

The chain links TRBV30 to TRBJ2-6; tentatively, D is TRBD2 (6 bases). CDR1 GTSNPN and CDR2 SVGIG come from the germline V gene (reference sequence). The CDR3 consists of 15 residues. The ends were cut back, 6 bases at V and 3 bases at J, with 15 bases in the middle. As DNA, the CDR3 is TGTGCCTGCCCTAGTCGGGGGTATGGGGCCAACGTCCTGACTTTC. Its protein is CACPSRGYGANVLTF.

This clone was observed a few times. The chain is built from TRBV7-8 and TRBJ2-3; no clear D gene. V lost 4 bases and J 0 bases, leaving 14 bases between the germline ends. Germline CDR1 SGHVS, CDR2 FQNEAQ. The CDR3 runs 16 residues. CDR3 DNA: TGTGCCAGCAGCTCATATGGCCTTGACAGCACAGATACGCAGTATTTT. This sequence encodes CASSSYGLDSTDTQYF.

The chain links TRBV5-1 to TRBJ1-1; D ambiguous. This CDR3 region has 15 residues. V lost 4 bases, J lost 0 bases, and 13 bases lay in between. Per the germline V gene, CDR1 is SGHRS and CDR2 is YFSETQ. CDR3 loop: CASSGTGRMNTEAFF. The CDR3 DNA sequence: TGCGCCAGCAGCGGTACCGGGAGGATGAACACTGAAGCTTTCTTT.

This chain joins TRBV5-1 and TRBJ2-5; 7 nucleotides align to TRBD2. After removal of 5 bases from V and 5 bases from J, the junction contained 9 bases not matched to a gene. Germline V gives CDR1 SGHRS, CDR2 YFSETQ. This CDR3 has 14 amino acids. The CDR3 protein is CASSLASGGETQYF. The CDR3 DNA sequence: TGCGCCAGCAGTCTGGCTAGCGGCGGGGAGACCCAGTACTTC.

CDR3 region: CASSSRTGGGYTF. The CDR3 DNA follows: TGTGCCAGCAGCTCTCGGACAGGGGGTGGCTACACCTTC. The V and J genes are TRBV7-9 and TRBJ1-2, with TRBD1 identical over 10 bases. Germline loops: CDR1 SEHNR, CDR2 FQNEAQ (reference sequence). Trimming took 4 bases from V and 7 from J; bases not matched to a gene: 3. The CDR3 extends over 13 amino acids.

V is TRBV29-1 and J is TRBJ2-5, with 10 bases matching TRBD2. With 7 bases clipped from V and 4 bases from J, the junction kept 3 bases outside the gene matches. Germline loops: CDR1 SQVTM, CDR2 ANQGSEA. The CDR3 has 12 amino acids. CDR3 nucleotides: TGCAGCGCCCGACTAGCGGGAGAGACCCAGTACTTC. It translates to CSARLAGETQYF.

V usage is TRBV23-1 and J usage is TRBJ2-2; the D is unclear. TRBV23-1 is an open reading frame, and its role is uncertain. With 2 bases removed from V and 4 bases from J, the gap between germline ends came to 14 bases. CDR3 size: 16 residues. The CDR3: CASSQLTRRSTGELFF. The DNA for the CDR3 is TGCGCCAGCAGTCAACTGACACGGCGGAGCACCGGGGAGCTGTTTTTT.

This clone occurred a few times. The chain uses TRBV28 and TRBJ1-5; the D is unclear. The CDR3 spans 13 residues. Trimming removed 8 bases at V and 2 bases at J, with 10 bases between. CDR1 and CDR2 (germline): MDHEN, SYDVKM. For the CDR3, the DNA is TGTGCCAGCGCAGGTCGGGGCAATCAGCCCCAGCATTTT. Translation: CASAGRGNQPQHF. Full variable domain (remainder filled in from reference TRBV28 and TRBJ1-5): DVKVTQSSRYLVKRTGEKVFLECVQDMDHENMFWYRQDPGLGLRLIYFSYDVKMKEKGDIPEGYSVSREKKERFSLILESASTNQTSMYLCASAGRGNQPQHFGDGTRLSIL.

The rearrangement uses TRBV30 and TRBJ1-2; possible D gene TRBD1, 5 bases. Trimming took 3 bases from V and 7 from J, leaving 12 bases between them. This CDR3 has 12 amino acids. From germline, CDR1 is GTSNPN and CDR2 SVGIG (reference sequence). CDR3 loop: CAWRKGPAGYTF. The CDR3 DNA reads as TGTGCCTGGAGGAAGGGGCCCGCTGGCTACACCTTC.

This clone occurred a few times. The CDR3 spells CAWSAPGLAGTAQYF. The CDR3 DNA reads TGTGCCTGGAGTGCCCCCGGACTAGCGGGAACGGCGCAGTATTTT. The chain joins TRBV30 to TRBJ2-3, with TRBD2 matching 12 bases. The CDR3 consists of 15 residues. The junction had 9 bases not matched to a gene; V was cut back by 1 base and J by 10 bases. The V gene's germline CDR1 is GTSNPN and CDR2 SVGIG (reference sequence).

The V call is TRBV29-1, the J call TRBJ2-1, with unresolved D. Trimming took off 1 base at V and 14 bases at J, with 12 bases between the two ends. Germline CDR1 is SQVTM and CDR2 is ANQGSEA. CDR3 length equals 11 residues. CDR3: CSVEVMGSEFF. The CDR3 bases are TGCAGCGTTGAAGTAATGGGTTCGGAGTTCTTC.

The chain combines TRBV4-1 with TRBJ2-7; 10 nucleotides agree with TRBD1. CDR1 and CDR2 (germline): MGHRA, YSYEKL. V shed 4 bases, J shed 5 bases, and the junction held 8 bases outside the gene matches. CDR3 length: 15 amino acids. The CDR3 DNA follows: TGCGCCAGCAGCCTGTCCGGGACAGGGGACGACGAGCAGTACTTC. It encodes CASSLSGTGDDEQYF.

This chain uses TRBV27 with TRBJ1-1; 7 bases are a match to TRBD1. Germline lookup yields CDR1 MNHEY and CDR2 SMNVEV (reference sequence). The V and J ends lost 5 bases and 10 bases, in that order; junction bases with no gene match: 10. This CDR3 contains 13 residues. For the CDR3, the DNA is TGTGCCAGCAGTGCGGGACAGCTTGGGGTAGCTTTCTTT. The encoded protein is CASSAGQLGVAFF.

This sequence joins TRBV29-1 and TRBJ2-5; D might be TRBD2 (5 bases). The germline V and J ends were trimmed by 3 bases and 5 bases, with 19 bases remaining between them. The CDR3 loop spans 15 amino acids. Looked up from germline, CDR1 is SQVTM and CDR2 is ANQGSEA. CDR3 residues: CSVESRRGSGETQYF. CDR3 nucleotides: TGCAGCGTTGAGTCCCGTCGGGGTTCGGGGGAGACCCAGTACTTC.

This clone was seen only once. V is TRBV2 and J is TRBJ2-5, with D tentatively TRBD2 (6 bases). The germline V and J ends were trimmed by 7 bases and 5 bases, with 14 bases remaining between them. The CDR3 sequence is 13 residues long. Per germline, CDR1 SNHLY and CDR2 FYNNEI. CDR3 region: CASMGRERETQYF. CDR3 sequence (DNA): TGTGCCAGCATGGGCCGGGAGAGGGAGACCCAGTACTTC.

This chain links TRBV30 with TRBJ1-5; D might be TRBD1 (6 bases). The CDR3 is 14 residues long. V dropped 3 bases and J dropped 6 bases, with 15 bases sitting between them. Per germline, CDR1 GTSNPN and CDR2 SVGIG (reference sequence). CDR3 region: CAWSATRGAQPQHF. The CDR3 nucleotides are TGTGCCTGGAGCGCCACGCGGGGGGCTCAGCCCCAGCATTTT.

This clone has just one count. The CDR3 region has the DNA TGCAGCGTGCAGAGGGTTGGCACCGGGGAGCTGTTTTTT. Translation gives CSVQRVGTGELFF. The rearrangement joins TRBV29-1 to TRBJ2-2, with D perhaps TRBD2 (5 bases). The CDR3 loop spans 13 amino acids. The V end was cut by 6 bases, the J end by 4 bases, with 12 bases between. Germline CDR1 SQVTM, CDR2 ANQGSEA.

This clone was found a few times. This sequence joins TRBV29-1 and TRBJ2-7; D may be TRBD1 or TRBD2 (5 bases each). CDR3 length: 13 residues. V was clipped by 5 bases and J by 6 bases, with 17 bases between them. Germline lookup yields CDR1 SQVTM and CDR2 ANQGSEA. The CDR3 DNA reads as TGCAGCGTTATAGAATCCAGGGCGGGCGAGCAGTACTTC. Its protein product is CSVIESRAGEQYF.

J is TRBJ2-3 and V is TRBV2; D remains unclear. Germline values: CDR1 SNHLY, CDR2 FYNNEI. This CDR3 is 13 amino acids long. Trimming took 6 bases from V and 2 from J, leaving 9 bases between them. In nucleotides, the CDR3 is TGTGCCAGCAGCAGCGCCAACACAGATACGCAGTATTTT. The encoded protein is CASSSANTDTQYF.

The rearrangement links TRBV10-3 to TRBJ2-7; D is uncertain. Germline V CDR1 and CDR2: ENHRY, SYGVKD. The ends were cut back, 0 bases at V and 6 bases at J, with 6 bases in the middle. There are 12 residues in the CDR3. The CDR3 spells CAISESGFEQYF. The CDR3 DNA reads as TGTGCCATCAGTGAGTCAGGGTTCGAGCAGTACTTC.

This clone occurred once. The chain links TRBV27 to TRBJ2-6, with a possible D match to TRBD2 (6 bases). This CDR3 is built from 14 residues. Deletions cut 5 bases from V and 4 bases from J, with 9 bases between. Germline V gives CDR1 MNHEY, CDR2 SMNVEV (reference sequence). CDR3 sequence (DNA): TGTGCCAGCAGTCCCCGGGGGGGGGCCAACGTCCTGACTTTC. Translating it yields CASSPRGGANVLTF.

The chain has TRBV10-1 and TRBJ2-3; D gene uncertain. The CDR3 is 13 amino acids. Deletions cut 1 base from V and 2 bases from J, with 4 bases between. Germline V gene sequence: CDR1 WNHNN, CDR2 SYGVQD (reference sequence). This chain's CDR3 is CASSELDTDTQYF. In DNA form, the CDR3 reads TGCGCCAGCAGTGAGTTAGACACAGATACGCAGTATTTT.

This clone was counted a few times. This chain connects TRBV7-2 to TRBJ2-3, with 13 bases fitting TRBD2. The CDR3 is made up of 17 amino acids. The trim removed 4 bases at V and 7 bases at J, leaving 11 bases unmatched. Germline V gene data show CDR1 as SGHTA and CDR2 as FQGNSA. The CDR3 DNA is TGTGCCAGCAGCTCCGGACTAGCGGGAGACCCCGGGAATACGCAGTATTTT. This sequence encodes CASSSGLAGDPGNTQYF.

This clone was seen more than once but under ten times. The CDR3 DNA is TGTGCCAGCAGTCGTGGACGGCTGCGTCGCTACACCTTC. Amino acids: CASSRGRLRRYTF. V usage is TRBV7-6 and J usage is TRBJ1-2, with unresolved D. Trimming removed 6 bases at V and 9 bases at J, with 17 bases between. CDR1 and CDR2 from the germline V gene are SGHVS and FNYEAQ. This CDR3 is built from 13 residues.